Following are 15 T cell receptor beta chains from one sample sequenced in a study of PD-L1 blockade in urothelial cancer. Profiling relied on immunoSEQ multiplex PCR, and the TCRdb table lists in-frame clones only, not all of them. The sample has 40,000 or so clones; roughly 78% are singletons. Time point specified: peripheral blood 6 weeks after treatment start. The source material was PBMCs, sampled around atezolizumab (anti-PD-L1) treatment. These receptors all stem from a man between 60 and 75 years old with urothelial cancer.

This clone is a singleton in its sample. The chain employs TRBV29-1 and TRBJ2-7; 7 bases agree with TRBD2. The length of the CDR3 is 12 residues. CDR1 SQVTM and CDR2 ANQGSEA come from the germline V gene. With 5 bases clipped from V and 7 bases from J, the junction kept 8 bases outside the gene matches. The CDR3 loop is CSVKRGSDEQYF. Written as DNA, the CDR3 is TGCAGCGTTAAGCGGGGATCCGATGAGCAGTACTTC.

The CDR3 nucleotides read TGCGCCAGCAGCTTGGTGGGGAGCTCCGATAGCAATCAGCCCCAGCATTTT. As protein: CASSLVGSSDSNQPQHF. The chain combines TRBV5-1 with TRBJ1-5; D is undetermined. Per germline, CDR1 SGHRS and CDR2 YFSETQ. V lost 0 bases and J 0 bases, leaving 13 bases between the germline ends. This CDR3 spans 17 amino acids. Full variable domain (rest looked up from reference TRBV5-1 and TRBJ1-5): KAGVTQTPRYLIKTRGQQVTLSCSPISGHRSVSWYQQTPGQGLQFLFEYFSETQRNKGNFPGRFSGRQFSNSRSEMNVSTLELGDSALYLCASSLVGSSDSNQPQHFGDGTRLSIL.

CDR3 protein: CASSPAGSYEQYF. The DNA for the CDR3 is TGTGCCAGCAGTCCCGCGGGTTCCTACGAGCAGTACTTC. V usage is TRBV6-1 and J usage is TRBJ2-7; possible D gene TRBD2, 5 bases. Germline assignment: CDR1 MNHNS and CDR2 SASEGT. This CDR3 is 13 amino acids long. The V end lost 5 bases, the J end lost 1 base, and 9 bases lay between the germline ends.

DNA for the CDR3: TGTGCCAGCTCACAACGGAGACAAGAGACCCAGTACTTC. Protein product: CASSQRRQETQYF. The V call is TRBV18, the J call TRBJ2-5; no clear D gene. The CDR3 extends over 13 amino acids. Germline assignment: CDR1 KGHSH and CDR2 LQKENI. V shed 4 bases and J shed 2 bases, with 8 bases lying between them.

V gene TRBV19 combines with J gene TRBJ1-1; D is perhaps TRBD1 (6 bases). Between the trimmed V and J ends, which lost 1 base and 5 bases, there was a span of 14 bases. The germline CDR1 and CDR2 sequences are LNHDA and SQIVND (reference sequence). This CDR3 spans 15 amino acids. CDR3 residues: CASSIAGARGTEAFF. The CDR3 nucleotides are TGTGCCAGTAGTATAGCAGGGGCGCGGGGGACTGAAGCTTTCTTT.

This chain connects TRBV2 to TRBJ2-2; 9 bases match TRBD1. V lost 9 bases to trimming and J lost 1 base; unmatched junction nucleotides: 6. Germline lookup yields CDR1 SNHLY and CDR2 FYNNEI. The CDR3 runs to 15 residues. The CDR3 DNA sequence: TGTGCCAGAGCCTGGGGACAGGGGAACACCGGGGAGCTGTTTTTT. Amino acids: CARAWGQGNTGELFF.

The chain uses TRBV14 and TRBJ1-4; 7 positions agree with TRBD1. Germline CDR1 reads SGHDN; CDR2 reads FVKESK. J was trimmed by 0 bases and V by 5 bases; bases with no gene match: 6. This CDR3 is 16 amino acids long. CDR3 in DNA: TGTGCCAGCAGCATAGGGACAGTTGCAACTAATGAAAAACTGTTTTTT. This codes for CASSIGTVATNEKLFF.

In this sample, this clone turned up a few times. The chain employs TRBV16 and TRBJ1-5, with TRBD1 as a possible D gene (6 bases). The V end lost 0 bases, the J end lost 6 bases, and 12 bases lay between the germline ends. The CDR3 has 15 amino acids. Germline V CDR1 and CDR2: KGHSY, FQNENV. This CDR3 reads CASSQSGTQGQPQHF. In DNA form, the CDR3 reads TGTGCCAGCAGCCAATCCGGGACACAGGGTCAGCCCCAGCATTTT.

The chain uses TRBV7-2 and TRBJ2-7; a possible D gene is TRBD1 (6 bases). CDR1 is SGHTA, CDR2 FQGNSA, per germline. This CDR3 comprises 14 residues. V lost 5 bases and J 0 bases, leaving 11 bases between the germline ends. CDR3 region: CASSTEGGSYEQYF. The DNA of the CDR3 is TGTGCCAGCAGCACCGAAGGGGGCTCCTACGAGCAGTACTTC. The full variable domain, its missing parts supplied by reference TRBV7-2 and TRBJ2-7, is GAGVSQSPSNKVTEKGKDVELRCDPISGHTALYWYRQSLGQGLEFLIYFQGNSAPDKSGLPSDRFSAERTGGSVSTLTIQRTQQEDSAVYLCASSTEGGSYEQYFGPGTRLTVT.

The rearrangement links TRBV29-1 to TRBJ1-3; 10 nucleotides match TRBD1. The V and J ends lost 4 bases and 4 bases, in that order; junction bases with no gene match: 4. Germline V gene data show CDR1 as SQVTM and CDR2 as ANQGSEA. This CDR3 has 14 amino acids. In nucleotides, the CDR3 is TGCAGCGTTGGTGACAGGGGGCTCGGAAACACCATATATTTT. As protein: CSVGDRGLGNTIYF.

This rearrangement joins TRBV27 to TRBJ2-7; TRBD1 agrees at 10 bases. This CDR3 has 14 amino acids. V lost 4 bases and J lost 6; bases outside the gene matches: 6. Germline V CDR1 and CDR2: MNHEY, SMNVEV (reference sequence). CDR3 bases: TGTGCCAGCAGTTCCCGGGACAGGGGATCCGAGCAGTACTTC. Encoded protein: CASSSRDRGSEQYF.

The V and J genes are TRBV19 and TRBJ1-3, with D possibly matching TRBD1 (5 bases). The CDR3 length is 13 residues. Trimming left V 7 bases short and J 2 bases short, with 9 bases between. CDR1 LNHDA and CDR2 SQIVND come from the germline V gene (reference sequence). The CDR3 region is CASTRGAGNTIYF. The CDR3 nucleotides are TGTGCCAGTACTCGGGGGGCTGGAAACACCATATATTTT.

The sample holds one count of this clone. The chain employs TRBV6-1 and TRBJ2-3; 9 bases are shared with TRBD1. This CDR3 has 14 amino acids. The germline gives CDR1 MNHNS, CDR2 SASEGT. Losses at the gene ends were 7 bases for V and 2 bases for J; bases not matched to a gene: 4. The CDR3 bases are TGTGCCAGCACCGACAGGGGGGTCACAGATACGCAGTATTTT. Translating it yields CASTDRGVTDTQYF.

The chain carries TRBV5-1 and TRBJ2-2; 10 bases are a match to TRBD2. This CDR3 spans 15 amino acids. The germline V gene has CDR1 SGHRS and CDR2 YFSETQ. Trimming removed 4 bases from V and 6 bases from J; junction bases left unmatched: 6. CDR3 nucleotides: TGCGCCAGCAGCCCTCTAGCGGGAGAGGCCGGGGAGCTGTTTTTT. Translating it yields CASSPLAGEAGELFF.

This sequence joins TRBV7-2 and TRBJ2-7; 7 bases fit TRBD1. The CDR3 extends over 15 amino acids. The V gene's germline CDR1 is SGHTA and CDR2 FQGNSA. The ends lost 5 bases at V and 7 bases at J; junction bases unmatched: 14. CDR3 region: CASSLDRAGWGEQYF. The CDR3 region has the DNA TGTGCCAGCAGCCTAGACAGGGCGGGTTGGGGTGAGCAGTACTTC. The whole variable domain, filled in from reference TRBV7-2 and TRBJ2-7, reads GAGVSQSPSNKVTEKGKDVELRCDPISGHTALYWYRQSLGQGLEFLIYFQGNSAPDKSGLPSDRFSAERTGGSVSTLTIQRTQQEDSAVYLCASSLDRAGWGEQYFGPGTRLTVT.